The T cell receptor (beta chain) under discussion was sequenced for a study of response to subunit inactivated influenza vaccine. The ends lost 2 bases at V and 4 bases at J; junction bases unmatched: 5. The CDR3 consists of 15 residues. The study's findings and limits: After each seasonal influenza vaccination, few new T cells are recruited, the authors suggested.

This clonotype has a count of ten or more. The target antigen is unknown. TCRdb fed the RT-PCR reads into MiXCR, producing one record per CDR3 protein. The data contain around 490,000 distinct CDR3 sequences, 6% to 9% of them singletons. This receptor was identified in a man in his fifties or sixties who received an inactivated influenza vaccine. Source: PBMCs from blood, taken approximately 25 months after vaccination. V usage is TRBV12-3 or TRBV12-4 and J usage is TRBJ2-5; 9 bases agree with TRBD1. The CDR3 nucleotides are TGTGCCAGCAGTTTATTGCTGGGACAGGGAGAGACCCAGTACTTC. Residues: CASSLLLGQGETQYF.